The clone carrying this TCR beta chain came up a few times. What it recognizes is unknown. Germline V CDR1 and CDR2: SSHAT, FNYEAQ (reference sequence). The CDR3 covers 15 residues. Trimming cost V 5 bases and J 7 bases; bases outside gene matches: 4. The data were obtained in a study of T-cell reconstitution after alpha-beta-depleted transplantation in children. Broader study findings: Some patients owed their high day-60 TCRbeta diversity to surviving recipient T cells and thymic progenitors. Counts and diversity of T cells one year after transplant came mostly from newly produced T cells. As was reported, about two months after transplant, alpha-beta T cells came from several hundred expanded graft clones.

It was with unique molecular identifiers that the TCRbeta library was prepared. TCRdb ran MiXCR on the PCR reads and lists one entry per CDR3 protein. The data show about 310,000 distinct CDR3 sequences, approximately 20% seen once. The rearrangement joins TRBV7-7 to TRBJ2-1, with 14 nucleotides matching TRBD2. The clonotype comes from a male patient between 5 and 17 years old who had a stem cell transplant for acute lymphoblastic leukemia, so the T cells may come from the graft donor. This specimen consisted of PBMCs, mostly from graft donor cells, obtained 180 days after TCRalphabeta/CD19-depleted stem cell transplant. The CDR3 DNA reads TGTGCCAGCAGCGTAGGACTAGCGGGAGGTAATGAGCAGTTCTTC. It yields the protein CASSVGLAGGNEQFF.